The 15 T cell receptor beta chains presented below share a single source sample, sequenced in a study of vaccination effects on CD4 cells after COVID-19. These receptors are not linked to any known antigen. When about ten days of culture had elapsed, CD4+ T cells were isolated. Sequencing was performed with immunoSEQ multiplex PCR; in TCRdb, only in-frame clones are kept and a portion is missing. This sample yields tens of thousands of clones, of which approximately 72% are seen a single time; 20% to 25% belongs to the top ten. The source material was CD4+ T cells from PBMCs cultured without peptide, sampled before COVID-19 vaccination. Receptors were obtained from a human donor who had a prior SARS-CoV-2 infection.

This clone came up once. The V gene is TRBV12-5, the J gene TRBJ2-2; a weak D match, TRBD2 (5 bases). Germline V gives CDR1 LGHNT, CDR2 FRNRAP. V lost 7 bases to trimming and J lost 4 bases, with 16 bases between them. The CDR3 is 15 amino acids. CDR3 sequence reads: CASAPVHRGTGELFF. Written as DNA, the CDR3 is TGTGCTAGTGCCCCCGTACATCGGGGCACCGGGGAGCTGTTTTTT. Based on the CDR3 plus reference TRBV12-5 and TRBJ2-2, the full variable domain is DARVTQTPRHKVTEMGQEVTMRCQPILGHNTVFWYRQTMMQGLELLAYFRNRAPLDDSGMPKDRFSAEMPDATLATLKIQPSEPRDSAVYFCASAPVHRGTGELFFGEGSRLTVL.

This clone was counted once. V usage is TRBV18 and J usage is TRBJ1-3; 7 bases map to TRBD1. The germline V gene encodes CDR1 KGHSH and CDR2 LQKENI. The CDR3 length is 17 residues. V was clipped by 1 base and J by 2 bases; unmatched bases: 8. In DNA form, the CDR3 reads TGTGCCAGCTCACCACGGGAGGGGGCTCTGACTGGAAACACCATATATTTT. Translated, it gives CASSPREGALTGNTIYF.

This clone has just one count. This chain links TRBV5-4 with TRBJ2-1; 7 bases agree with TRBD2. Germline loops: CDR1 SGHNT, CDR2 YYREEE (reference sequence). Trimming at V came to 0 bases and at J to 6 bases, leaving 6 bases not matched to a gene. The CDR3 is made up of 15 amino acids. The CDR3 here is CASSLVLARFNEQFF. In DNA, the CDR3 is TGTGCCAGCAGCTTGGTACTAGCGAGGTTCAATGAGCAGTTCTTC.

The V gene is TRBV12-5, the J gene TRBJ2-7; D not certain. CDR1 and CDR2 (germline): LGHNT, FRNRAP. The length of the CDR3 is 18 residues. The V end was cut by 2 bases, the J end by 3 bases, with 23 bases between. This chain's CDR3 is CASGLRQELSAPLYEQYF. In DNA form, the CDR3 reads TGTGCTAGTGGTTTGAGGCAGGAACTTTCCGCCCCCCTCTACGAGCAGTACTTC.

The rearrangement joins TRBV6-6 to TRBJ2-3, with 11 bases aligning to TRBD2. V was clipped by 0 bases and J by 8 bases; unmatched bases: 4. Germline CDR1 MNHNY, CDR2 SVGAGI (reference sequence). This CDR3 has 15 residues. Written as DNA, the CDR3 is TGTGCCAGCAGTTACTCTAGCGGGAGGGCAGGTACGCAGTATTTT. It codes for CASSYSSGRAGTQYF.

CDR3 coding DNA: TGTGCCAGCAGCTTGCTCTCCAGCCATTTGAAGCAGTACTTC. This sequence encodes CASSLLSSHLKQYF. This sequence joins TRBV5-8 and TRBJ2-7; unclear D gene. With 1 base removed from V and 8 bases from J, the gap between germline ends came to 16 bases. The CDR3 is made up of 14 amino acids. Germline CDR1 reads SGHTS; CDR2 reads YDEGEE.

The chain joins TRBV9 to TRBJ2-7; the D gene is possibly TRBD2 (5 bases). Deletions cut 6 bases from V and 2 bases from J, with 15 bases between. The germline gives CDR1 SGDLS, CDR2 YYNGEE. This CDR3 has 14 amino acids. The CDR3, as DNA: TGTGCCAGCAACAGAGGCGGGCAACCCTACGAGCAGTACTTC. Its translation is CASNRGGQPYEQYF.

V is TRBV18 and J is TRBJ1-2, with 8 bases matching TRBD1. Germline CDR1 reads KGHSH; CDR2 reads LQKENI. With V trimmed by 1 base and J by 1 base, 8 bases remained unmatched. This CDR3 has 17 amino acids. This CDR3 is CASSPLVGTGINYGYTF. The CDR3 nucleotides are TGTGCCAGCTCACCACTTGTCGGGACAGGCATTAACTATGGCTACACCTTC.

This clone was seen only a few times. This rearrangement joins TRBV7-8 to TRBJ1-5; 7 positions agree with TRBD1. With V trimmed by 4 bases and J by 4 bases, 13 bases remained unmatched. The CDR3 is 17 residues long. Germline V gene data show CDR1 as SGHVS and CDR2 as FQNEAQ. In DNA, the CDR3 is TGTGCCAGCAGCTCAAACCCGAGGGGGCCACTGAATCAGCCCCAGCATTTT. It is translated as CASSSNPRGPLNQPQHF.

The chain couples TRBV19 to TRBJ1-5, with D tentatively TRBD1 (5 bases). The V and J ends lost 4 bases and 0 bases respectively, with 10 bases between them. Germline CDR1 is LNHDA and CDR2 is SQIVND (reference sequence). This CDR3 is 15 amino acids long. The chain's CDR3 is CASSTQGLSNQPQHF. The DNA of the CDR3 is TGTGCCAGTAGTACGCAGGGTCTTAGCAATCAGCCCCAGCATTTT.

This clone turned up a few times. This sequence joins TRBV4-3 and TRBJ1-2; weak D call: TRBD1 (5 bases). CDR3 length equals 15 residues. Germline CDR1 is LGHNA and CDR2 is YSLEER. The ends were cut back, 1 base at V and 8 bases at J, with 17 bases in the middle. CDR3 residues: CASSQGEPGLSGYTF. In DNA form, the CDR3 reads TGCGCCAGCAGCCAAGGCGAGCCAGGGTTAAGCGGCTACACCTTC.

The chain employs TRBV7-2 and TRBJ2-1; 12 nucleotides line up with TRBD2. In germline, CDR1 is SGHTA, CDR2 FQGNSA. V trimming: 3 bases; J trimming: 12 bases; junction bases outside the gene matches: 9. The CDR3 runs 15 residues. The CDR3 reads CASSFGRALAGGQFF. DNA for the CDR3: TGTGCCAGCAGCTTTGGTCGGGCACTAGCGGGAGGGCAGTTCTTC.

This clone was seen once. This sequence joins TRBV7-2 and TRBJ2-1, with D perhaps TRBD1 (5 bases). V gave up 5 bases and J gave up 4 bases, with 15 bases separating them. The CDR3 totals 15 residues. CDR1 is SGHTA and CDR2 is FQGNSA in the germline V gene. The CDR3 reads CASSLSSTVYNEQFF. The CDR3 nucleotides read TGTGCCAGCAGCCTCTCCTCGACAGTTTACAATGAGCAGTTCTTC. The variable domain in full, completed from reference TRBV7-2 and TRBJ2-1, reads GAGVSQSPSNKVTEKGKDVELRCDPISGHTALYWYRQSLGQGLEFLIYFQGNSAPDKSGLPSDRFSAERTGGSVSTLTIQRTQQEDSAVYLCASSLSSTVYNEQFFGPGTRLTVL.

This chain connects TRBV27 to TRBJ2-5; perhaps D is TRBD1 or TRBD2 (5 bases each). The germline V gene has CDR1 MNHEY and CDR2 SMNVEV (reference sequence). The CDR3 totals 16 residues. The V gene lost 5 bases and the J gene lost 3 bases, with 19 bases spanning the gap. The chain's CDR3 is CASSPFGTATKETQYF. The CDR3 region has the DNA TGTGCCAGCAGTCCTTTTGGGACGGCCACTAAAGAGACCCAGTACTTC.

The genes are TRBV6-6 and TRBJ2-3, with unresolved D. Trimming took off 5 bases at V and 1 base at J, with 13 bases between the two ends. The CDR3 runs to 15 residues. The V gene's germline CDR1 is MNHNY and CDR2 SVGAGI (reference sequence). CDR3 sequence reads: CASSQTRLRTDTQYF. The CDR3 nucleotides read TGTGCCAGCAGTCAGACCCGATTGCGCACAGATACGCAGTATTTT.